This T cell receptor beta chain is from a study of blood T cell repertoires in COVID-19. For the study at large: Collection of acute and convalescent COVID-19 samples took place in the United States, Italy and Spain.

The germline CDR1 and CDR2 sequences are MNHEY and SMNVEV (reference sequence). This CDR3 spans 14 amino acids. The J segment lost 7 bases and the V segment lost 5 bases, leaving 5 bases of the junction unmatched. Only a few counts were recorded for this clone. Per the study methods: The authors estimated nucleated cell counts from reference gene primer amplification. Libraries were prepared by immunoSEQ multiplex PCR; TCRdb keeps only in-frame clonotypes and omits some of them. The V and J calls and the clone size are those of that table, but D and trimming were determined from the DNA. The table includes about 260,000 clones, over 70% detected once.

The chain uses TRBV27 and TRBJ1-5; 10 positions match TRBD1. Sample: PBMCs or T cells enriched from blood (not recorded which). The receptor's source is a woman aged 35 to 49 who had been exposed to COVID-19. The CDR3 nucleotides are TGTGCCAGCAGTAGGGACAGGGGTTGGCAGCCCCAGCATTTT. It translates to CASSRDRGWQPQHF.